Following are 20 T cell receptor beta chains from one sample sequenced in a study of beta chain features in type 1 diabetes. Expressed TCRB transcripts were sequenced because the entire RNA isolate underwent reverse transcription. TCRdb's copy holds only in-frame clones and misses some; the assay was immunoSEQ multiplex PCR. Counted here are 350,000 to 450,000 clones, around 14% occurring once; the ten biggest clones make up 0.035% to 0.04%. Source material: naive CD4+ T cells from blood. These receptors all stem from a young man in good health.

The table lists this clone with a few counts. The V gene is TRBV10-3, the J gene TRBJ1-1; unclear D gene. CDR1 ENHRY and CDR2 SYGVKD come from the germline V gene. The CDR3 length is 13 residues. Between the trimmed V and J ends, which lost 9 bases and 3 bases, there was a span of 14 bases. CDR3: CAITLQEDTEAFF. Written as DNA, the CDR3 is TGTGCCATAACGTTACAAGAGGACACTGAAGCTTTCTTT.

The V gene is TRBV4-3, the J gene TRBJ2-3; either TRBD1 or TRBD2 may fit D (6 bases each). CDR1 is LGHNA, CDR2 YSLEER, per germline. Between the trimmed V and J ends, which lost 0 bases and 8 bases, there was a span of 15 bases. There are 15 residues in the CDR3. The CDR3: CASSQDLTGGGTQYF. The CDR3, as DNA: TGCGCCAGCAGCCAAGATCTAACCGGGGGCGGTACGCAGTATTTT.

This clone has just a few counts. The CDR3 protein is CASTPFGQGSSYNEQFF. In DNA, the CDR3 is TGTGCCAGCACCCCTTTCGGGCAGGGGAGCTCCTACAATGAGCAGTTCTTC. V is TRBV14 and J is TRBJ2-1; possible D gene TRBD1, 6 bases. CDR1 and CDR2 (germline): SGHDN, FVKESK. Trimming took 7 bases from V and 0 from J, leaving 19 bases between them. CDR3 size: 17 residues.

The DNA for the CDR3 is TGTGCCAGCAGCGTGGAGAGCGGGAGGGTCACAGATACGCAGTATTTT. Residues: CASSVESGRVTDTQYF. The gene calls are TRBV9 and TRBJ2-3, with 10 bases fitting TRBD2. The germline V gene has CDR1 SGDLS and CDR2 YYNGEE. This CDR3 has 16 amino acids. Trimming removed 2 bases from V and 2 bases from J; junction bases left unmatched: 5.

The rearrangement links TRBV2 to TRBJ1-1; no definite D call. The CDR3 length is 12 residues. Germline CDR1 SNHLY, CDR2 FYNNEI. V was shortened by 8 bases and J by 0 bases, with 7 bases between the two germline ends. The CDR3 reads CASVPLNTEAFF. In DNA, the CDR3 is TGTGCCAGCGTTCCGTTGAACACTGAAGCTTTCTTT. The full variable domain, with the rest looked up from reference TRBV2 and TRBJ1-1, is EPEVTQTPSHQVTQMGQEVILRCVPISNHLYFYWYRQILGQKVEFLVSFYNNEISEKSEIFDDQFSVERPDGSNFTLKIRSTKLEDSAMYFCASVPLNTEAFFGQGTRLTVV.

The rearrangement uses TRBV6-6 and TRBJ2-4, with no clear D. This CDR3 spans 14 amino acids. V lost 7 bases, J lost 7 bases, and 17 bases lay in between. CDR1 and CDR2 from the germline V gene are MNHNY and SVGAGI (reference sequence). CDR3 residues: CASILTHASNIQYF. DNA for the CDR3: TGTGCCAGCATTTTAACACATGCGTCGAACATTCAGTACTTC.

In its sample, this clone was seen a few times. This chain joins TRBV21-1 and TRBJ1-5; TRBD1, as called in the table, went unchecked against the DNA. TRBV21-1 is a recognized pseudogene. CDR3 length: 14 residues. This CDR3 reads CASNRGQQDQPQHF. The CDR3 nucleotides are TGTGCCAGCAACCGGGGACAGCAGGATCAGCCCCAGCATTTT.

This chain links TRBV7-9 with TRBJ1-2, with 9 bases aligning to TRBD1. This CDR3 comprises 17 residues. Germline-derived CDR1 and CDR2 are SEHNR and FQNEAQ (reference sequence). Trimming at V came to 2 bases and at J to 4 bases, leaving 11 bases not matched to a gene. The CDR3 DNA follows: TGTGCCAGCAGCTTAAGGGGTCGGGACAGGGCTCGCTATGGCTACACCTTC. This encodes CASSLRGRDRARYGYTF.

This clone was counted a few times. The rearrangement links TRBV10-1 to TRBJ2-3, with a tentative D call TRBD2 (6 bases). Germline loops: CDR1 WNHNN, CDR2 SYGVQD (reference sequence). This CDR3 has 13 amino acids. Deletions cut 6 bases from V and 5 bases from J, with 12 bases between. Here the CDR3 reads CASSRDSLDTQYF. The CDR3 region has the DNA TGCGCCAGCAGCCGGGACTCGCTAGATACGCAGTATTTT.

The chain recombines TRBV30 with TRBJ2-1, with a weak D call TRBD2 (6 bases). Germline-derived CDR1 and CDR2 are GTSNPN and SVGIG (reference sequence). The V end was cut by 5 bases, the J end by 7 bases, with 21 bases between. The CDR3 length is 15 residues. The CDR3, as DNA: TGTGCCTGGGGAGGGGTAGGGAGTTTGAGGAATGAGCAGTTCTTC. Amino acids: CAWGGVGSLRNEQFF.

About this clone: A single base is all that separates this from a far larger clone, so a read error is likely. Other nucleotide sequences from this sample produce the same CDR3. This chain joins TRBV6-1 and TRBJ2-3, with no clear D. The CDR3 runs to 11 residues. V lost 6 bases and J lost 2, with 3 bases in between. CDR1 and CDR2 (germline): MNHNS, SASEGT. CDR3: CASSLTDTQYF. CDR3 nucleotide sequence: TGTGCCAGCAGCCTCACAGATACGCAGTATTTT.

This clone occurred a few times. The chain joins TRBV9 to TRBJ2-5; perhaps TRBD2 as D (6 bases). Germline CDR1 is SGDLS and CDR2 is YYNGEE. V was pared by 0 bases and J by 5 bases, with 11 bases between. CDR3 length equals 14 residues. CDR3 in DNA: TGTGCCAGCAGCGTAGAACTGGGGAGGGAGACCCAGTACTTC. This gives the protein CASSVELGRETQYF.

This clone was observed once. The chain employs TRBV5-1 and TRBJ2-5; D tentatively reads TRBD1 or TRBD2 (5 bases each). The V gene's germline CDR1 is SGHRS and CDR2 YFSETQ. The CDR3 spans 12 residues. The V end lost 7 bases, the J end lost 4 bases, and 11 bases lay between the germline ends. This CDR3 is CASHRTAETQYF. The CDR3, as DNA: TGCGCCAGCCACAGGACTGCAGAGACCCAGTACTTC.

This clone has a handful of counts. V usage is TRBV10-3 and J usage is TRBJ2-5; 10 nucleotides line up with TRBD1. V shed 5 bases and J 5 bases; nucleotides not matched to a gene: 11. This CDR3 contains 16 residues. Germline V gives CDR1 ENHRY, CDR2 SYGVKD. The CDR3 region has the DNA TGTGCCATCAGTCAACCACCGGGACAGGGGTTGGAGACCCAGTACTTC. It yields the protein CAISQPPGQGLETQYF.

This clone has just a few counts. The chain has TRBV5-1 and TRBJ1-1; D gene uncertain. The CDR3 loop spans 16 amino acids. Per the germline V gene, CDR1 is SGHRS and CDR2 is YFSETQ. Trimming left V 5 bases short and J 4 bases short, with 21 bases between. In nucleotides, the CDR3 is TGCGCCAGCAGTTCCCGTACTCCCGGCGGGTCCACTGAAGCTTTCTTT. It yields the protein CASSSRTPGGSTEAFF.

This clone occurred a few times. CDR3 loop: CASGLVSDTQYF. The CDR3 DNA reads TGTGCTAGTGGTTTGGTATCAGATACGCAGTATTTT. The chain couples TRBV12-5 to TRBJ2-3; D ambiguous. V lost 0 bases to trimming and J lost 4 bases, with 2 bases between them. There are 12 residues in the CDR3. CDR1 LGHNT and CDR2 FRNRAP come from the germline V gene.

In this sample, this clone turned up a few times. The CDR3 DNA is TGTGCCAGTAGCAAGAAACAGGGGACCCCGTCTGGGGCCAACGTCCTGACTTTC. Residues: CASSKKQGTPSGANVLTF. The chain uses TRBV19 and TRBJ2-6; 7 bases line up with TRBD1. Germline-derived CDR1 and CDR2 are LNHDA and SQIVND (reference sequence). The CDR3 spans 18 residues. After removal of 6 bases from V and 1 base from J, the junction contained 12 bases not matched to a gene. Combining the CDR3 with reference TRBV19 and TRBJ2-6 gives the whole variable domain DGGITQSPKYLFRKEGQNVTLSCEQNLNHDAMYWYRQDPGQGLRLIYYSQIVNDFQKGDIAEGYSVSREKKESFPLTVTSAQKNPTAFYLCASSKKQGTPSGANVLTFGAGSRLTVL.

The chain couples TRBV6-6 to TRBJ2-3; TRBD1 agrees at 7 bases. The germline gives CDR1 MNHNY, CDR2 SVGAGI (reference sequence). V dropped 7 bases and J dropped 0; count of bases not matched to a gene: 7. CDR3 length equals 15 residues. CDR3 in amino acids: CASNSGQPSTDTQYF. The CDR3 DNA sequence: TGTGCCAGCAACTCGGGACAGCCAAGCACAGATACGCAGTATTTT.

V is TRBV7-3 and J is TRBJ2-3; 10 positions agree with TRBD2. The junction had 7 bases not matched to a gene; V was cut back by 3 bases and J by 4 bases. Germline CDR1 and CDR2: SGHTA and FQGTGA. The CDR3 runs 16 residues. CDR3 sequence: CASSLFVAGGPDTQYF. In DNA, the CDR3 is TGTGCCAGCAGCTTGTTCGTAGCGGGAGGCCCAGATACGCAGTATTTT.

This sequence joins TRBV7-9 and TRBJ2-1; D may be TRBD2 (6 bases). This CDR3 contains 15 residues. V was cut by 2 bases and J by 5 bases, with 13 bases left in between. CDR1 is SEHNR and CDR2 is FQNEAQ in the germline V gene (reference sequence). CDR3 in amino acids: CASSLLAGTDNEQFF. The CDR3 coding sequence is TGTGCCAGCAGCTTACTCGCGGGGACCGACAATGAGCAGTTCTTC.